The 23 T cell receptor beta chains in this list originate from one sample, sequenced in a study of cytomegalovirus exposure and HLA in healthy donors (dated by TCRdb to 2016 to 2017). Receptor libraries were prepared by the immunoSEQ multiplex PCR assay. Here the immuneACCESS table is served through TCRdb, limited to in-frame sequences with V and J called. Missing clones are a known gap in these copies; in checked studies unresolved V genes cover under half, and the rest lacks a known reason. Present in this sample are over 100,000 clones, just under 90% of which were seen just once. Approximately 3.5% of the sample is held by the ten biggest clonotypes. What was sequenced was PBMCs. Receptors originate from a man younger than 45 in good health and CMV-seronegative.

The chain carries TRBV7-6 and TRBJ2-6, with TRBD2 matching 7 bases. Germline CDR1 SGHVS, CDR2 FNYEAQ. The junction had 2 bases not matched to a gene; V was cut back by 1 base and J by 2 bases. The CDR3 is 16 residues long. CDR3 sequence: CASSLGSGAGANVLTF. The CDR3 DNA is TGTGCCAGCAGCTTAGGAAGCGGGGCTGGGGCCAACGTCCTGACTTTC.

The chain uses TRBV9 and TRBJ1-4; D is ambiguous. The CDR3 sequence is 13 residues long. V lost 0 bases, J lost 7 bases, and 7 bases lay in between. Per the germline V gene, CDR1 is SGDLS and CDR2 is YYNGEE. The CDR3 spells CASSVVPGEKLFF. The CDR3 DNA reads TGTGCCAGCAGCGTAGTGCCGGGTGAAAAACTGTTTTTT.

The chain recombines TRBV10-2 with TRBJ1-5, with 12 bases aligning to TRBD1. The germline gives CDR1 WSHSY, CDR2 SAAADI. With 4 bases clipped from V and 0 bases from J, the junction kept 7 bases outside the gene matches. The CDR3 has 18 residues. CDR3 region: CASSAGQGAFHSNQPQHF. The CDR3 DNA reads TGCGCCAGCAGTGCGGGACAGGGGGCCTTCCATAGCAATCAGCCCCAGCATTTT.

V gene TRBV14 combines with J gene TRBJ2-7, with 7 bases that match TRBD1. CDR1 and CDR2 (germline): SGHDN, FVKESK. Trimming cost V 0 bases and J 0 bases; bases outside gene matches: 2. CDR3 length equals 15 residues. The CDR3 is CASSQDWTGSYEQYF. The CDR3 coding sequence is TGTGCCAGCAGCCAAGATTGGACAGGCTCCTACGAGCAGTACTTC.

This clone was detected only a few times. The chain is built from TRBV4-2 and TRBJ1-4, with TRBD1 matching 8 bases. Germline assignment: CDR1 LGHNA and CDR2 YNFKEQ. The length of the CDR3 is 18 residues. V lost 3 bases to trimming and J lost 7 bases; unmatched junction nucleotides: 16. Here the CDR3 DNA reads TGTGCCAGCAGCCAGAACCGGGACAGGCTTCGTCTGGGTGAAAAACTGTTTTTT. Encoded protein: CASSQNRDRLRLGEKLFF.

The chain employs TRBV5-6 and TRBJ1-1, with 7 bases fitting TRBD1. Germline values: CDR1 SGHDT, CDR2 YYEEEE. V dropped 0 bases and J dropped 3; count of bases not matched to a gene: 8. The CDR3 loop spans 16 amino acids. The CDR3 region has the DNA TGTGCCAGCAGCTTGGCCGGGGGACAGTTGGACACTGAAGCTTTCTTT. This sequence encodes CASSLAGGQLDTEAFF.

This clone was seen more than once but under ten times. V usage is TRBV6-5 and J usage is TRBJ1-5, with 7 positions matching TRBD1. The CDR3 covers 14 residues. CDR1 is MNHEY and CDR2 is SVGAGI in the germline V gene. V was pared by 5 bases and J by 4 bases, with 5 bases of the junction left unmatched. The CDR3 DNA reads as TGTGCCAGCAGTCCAGCACAGGGGAATCAGCCCCAGCATTTT. Its translation is CASSPAQGNQPQHF.

The chain carries TRBV29-1 and TRBJ1-4; possibly TRBD1 for D (6 bases). The ends were cut back, 0 bases at V and 7 bases at J, with 18 bases in the middle. The V gene's germline CDR1 is SQVTM and CDR2 ANQGSEA. CDR3 length: 16 amino acids. The CDR3 is CSVEDEGVGAGEKLFF. The CDR3 coding sequence is TGCAGCGTTGAAGATGAGGGGGTCGGGGCGGGTGAAAAACTGTTTTTT.

The chain is built from TRBV6-5 and TRBJ1-1; tentatively, D is TRBD1 (5 bases). CDR1 and CDR2 (germline): MNHEY, SVGAGI. The ends were cut back, 7 bases at V and 4 bases at J, with 16 bases in the middle. The CDR3 is 14 amino acids. CDR3 in DNA: TGTGCCAGCACCCCAATGGGGGGTAGCACTGAAGCTTTCTTT. This gives the protein CASTPMGGSTEAFF.

This sequence joins TRBV14 and TRBJ1-1, with TRBD1 as a possible D gene (5 bases). Germline CDR1 SGHDN, CDR2 FVKESK. The CDR3 runs to 14 residues. Deletions cut 1 base from V and 0 bases from J, with 6 bases between. CDR3 sequence reads: CASSQAGMNTEAFF. In DNA form, the CDR3 reads TGTGCCAGCAGCCAAGCAGGGATGAACACTGAAGCTTTCTTT.

V and J are TRBV7-9 and TRBJ1-5, with D possibly matching TRBD1 (6 bases). The CDR3 runs 16 residues. Per germline, CDR1 SEHNR and CDR2 FQNEAQ (reference sequence). V was shortened by 5 bases and J by 0 bases, with 14 bases between the two germline ends. Written as DNA, the CDR3 is TGTGCCAGCAGCCCCGGGACAACAGATAGCAATCAGCCCCAGCATTTT. It specifies CASSPGTTDSNQPQHF.

The chain recombines TRBV28 with TRBJ2-1, with 7 bases lining up with TRBD1. The germline V gene encodes CDR1 MDHEN and CDR2 SYDVKM. Trimming took 3 bases from V and 3 from J; bases not matched to a gene: 8. The length of the CDR3 is 16 residues. This CDR3 reads CASSFPEGAGYNEQFF. In DNA form, the CDR3 reads TGTGCCAGCAGTTTTCCAGAGGGGGCTGGCTACAATGAGCAGTTCTTC.

This chain links TRBV5-4 with TRBJ2-7, with D possibly TRBD1 on 6 matching bases. Germline V gene sequence: CDR1 SGHNT, CDR2 YYREEE (reference sequence). This CDR3 has 13 amino acids. Between the trimmed V and J ends, which lost 5 bases and 7 bases, there was a span of 16 bases. Here the CDR3 reads CASSFQGSGEQYF. CDR3 coding DNA: TGTGCCAGCAGTTTTCAGGGGTCCGGGGAGCAGTACTTC. The whole variable domain, remainder taken from reference TRBV5-4 and TRBJ2-7, is ETGVTQSPTHLIKTRGQQVTLRCSSQSGHNTVSWYQQALGQGPQFIFQYYREEENGRGNFPPRFSGLQFPNYSSELNVNALELDDSALYLCASSFQGSGEQYFGPGTRLTVT.

The chain uses TRBV18 and TRBJ2-6; TRBD1 might be the D (5 bases). Trimming left V 3 bases short and J 0 bases short, with 15 bases between. The CDR3 is 18 residues long. Looked up from germline, CDR1 is KGHSH and CDR2 is LQKENI. CDR3 amino acids: CASSPNQGPLSGANVLTF. CDR3 coding DNA: TGTGCCAGCTCACCGAACCAGGGCCCTCTCTCTGGGGCCAACGTCCTGACTTTC.

This chain links TRBV28 with TRBJ2-7, with TRBD2 matching over 13 bases. CDR3 length: 14 residues. Per germline, CDR1 MDHEN and CDR2 SYDVKM. J was trimmed by 3 bases and V by 6 bases; bases with no gene match: 2. DNA of the CDR3: TGTGCCAGCAGCGGGACTAGCGGGGACTACGAGCAGTACTTC. Translating it yields CASSGTSGDYEQYF.

This chain connects TRBV19 to TRBJ1-4; D unclear. This CDR3 is 12 amino acids long. Between the trimmed V and J ends, which lost 4 bases and 7 bases, there was a span of 7 bases. Germline V CDR1 and CDR2: LNHDA, SQIVND (reference sequence). CDR3 sequence (DNA): TGTGCCAGTAGTAACCGGGGTGAAAAACTGTTTTTT. Protein sequence: CASSNRGEKLFF.

The gene calls are TRBV28 and TRBJ1-4, with D unclear. Germline V gene data show CDR1 as MDHEN and CDR2 as SYDVKM. Deletions cut 5 bases from V and 2 bases from J, with 9 bases between. The CDR3 runs 14 residues. Written as DNA, the CDR3 is TGTGCCAGCAGTCCCCCTCAGACTAATGAAAAACTGTTTTTT. The encoded protein is CASSPPQTNEKLFF.

The chain uses TRBV29-1 and TRBJ2-1; 11 positions agree with TRBD2. J was trimmed by 0 bases and V by 8 bases; bases with no gene match: 21. The CDR3 has 20 residues. The germline gives CDR1 SQVTM, CDR2 ANQGSEA. The CDR3 bases are TGCAGCCTTGTGGGGGTACAAAGACTAGCGGGGAGAAGCTCCTACAATGAGCAGTTCTTC. Translating it yields CSLVGVQRLAGRSSYNEQFF.

In its sample, this clone was seen once. The V call is TRBV7-6, the J call TRBJ2-3, with 16 bases aligning to TRBD2. The ends lost 7 bases at V and 4 bases at J; junction bases unmatched: 8. Germline V gene sequence: CDR1 SGHVS, CDR2 FNYEAQ. This CDR3 region has 17 residues. DNA of the CDR3: TGTGCCAGCACCGGGACTAGCGGGGGGGGTATCGCAGATACGCAGTATTTT. Encoded protein: CASTGTSGGGIADTQYF. The whole variable domain, filled in from reference TRBV7-6 and TRBJ2-3, reads GAGVSQSPRYKVTKRGQDVALRCDPISGHVSLYWYRQALGQGPEFLTYFNYEAQQDKSGLPNDRFSAERPEGSISTLTIQRTEQRDSAMYRCASTGTSGGGIADTQYFGPGTRLTVL.

The gene calls are TRBV7-6 and TRBJ1-1; TRBD1 matches 7 bases. Germline V lookup: CDR1 SGHVS, CDR2 FNYEAQ. The V gene end was trimmed by 5 bases and the J gene end by 0 bases; junction bases not matched to a gene: 3. CDR3 length: 14 residues. The CDR3 loop is CASSPGQLNTEAFF. The CDR3 DNA is TGTGCCAGCAGCCCGGGACAGCTGAACACTGAAGCTTTCTTT.

This sequence joins TRBV21-1 and TRBJ1-2. TRBV21-1 is annotated as a pseudogene. The CDR3 has 17 amino acids. CDR3 loop: CASSMGGRRAYGYGYTF. In DNA form, the CDR3 reads TGTGCCAGCAGCATGGGAGGCAGACGGGCCTATGGGTATGGCTACACCTTC.

This clone showed up just once. The CDR3 loop is CASSQDRVGSYEQYF. CDR3 nucleotide sequence: TGCGCCAGCAGCCAAGATCGGGTAGGAAGCTACGAGCAGTACTTC. The rearrangement joins TRBV4-3 to TRBJ2-7; D remains unclear. Trimming shortened V by 0 bases and J by 3 bases, and 12 bases separated the two germline ends. Germline assignment: CDR1 LGHNA and CDR2 YSLEER. This CDR3 has 15 amino acids.

This sequence joins TRBV4-1 and TRBJ2-5; 10 bases are a match to TRBD1. Germline V gene sequence: CDR1 MGHRA, CDR2 YSYEKL. The CDR3 is made up of 16 amino acids. The V segment lost 1 base and the J segment 4 bases; nucleotides outside the gene matches: 6. The CDR3 region is CASSQVDRGPRETQYF. The CDR3 nucleotides are TGCGCCAGCAGCCAAGTCGACAGGGGGCCACGAGAGACCCAGTACTTC.